This entry concerns a single T cell receptor beta chain. Its antigen is unidentified. The method was immunoSEQ multiplex PCR; TCRdb's version includes in-frame clones alone and lacks a portion of them. This table holds about 130,000 clones, roughly 90% found once. Trimming pared 3 bases from V and 2 bases from J, leaving 17 bases between. Germline CDR1 and CDR2: SGDLS and YYNGEE. This CDR3 is built from 16 residues. The data derive from a study of T cell responses to AZD1222 COVID-19 vaccine. The wider study: Doses given second, at about 4 or about 12 weeks, were pooled. Study observations and caveats: Donors in the cohort were predominantly white British and more often female, and clonal diversity was possibly underestimated.

Material: peripheral blood, obtained on day 0 of AZD1222 vaccination. V and J are TRBV9 and TRBJ1-1, with D tentatively TRBD1 (6 bases). The clonotype was recovered from an adult in good health. Written as DNA, the CDR3 is TGTGCCAGCAGCGGACCCCCTCGACAGGCTAACACTGAAGCTTTCTTT. Translated, it gives CASSGPPRQANTEAFF.